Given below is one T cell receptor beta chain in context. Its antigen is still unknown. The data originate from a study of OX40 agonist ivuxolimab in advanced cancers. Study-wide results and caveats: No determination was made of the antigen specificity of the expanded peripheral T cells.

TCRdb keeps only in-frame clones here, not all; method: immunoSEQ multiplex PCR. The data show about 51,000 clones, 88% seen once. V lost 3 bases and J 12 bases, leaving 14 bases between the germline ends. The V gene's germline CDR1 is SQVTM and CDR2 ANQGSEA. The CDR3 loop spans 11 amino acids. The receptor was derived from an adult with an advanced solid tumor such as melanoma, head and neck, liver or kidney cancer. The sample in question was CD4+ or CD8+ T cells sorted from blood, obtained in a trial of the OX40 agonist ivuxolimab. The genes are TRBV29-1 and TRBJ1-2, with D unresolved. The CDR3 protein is CSVDNTARHTF. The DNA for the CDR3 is TGCAGCGTTGATAATACCGCCCGTCACACCTTC.